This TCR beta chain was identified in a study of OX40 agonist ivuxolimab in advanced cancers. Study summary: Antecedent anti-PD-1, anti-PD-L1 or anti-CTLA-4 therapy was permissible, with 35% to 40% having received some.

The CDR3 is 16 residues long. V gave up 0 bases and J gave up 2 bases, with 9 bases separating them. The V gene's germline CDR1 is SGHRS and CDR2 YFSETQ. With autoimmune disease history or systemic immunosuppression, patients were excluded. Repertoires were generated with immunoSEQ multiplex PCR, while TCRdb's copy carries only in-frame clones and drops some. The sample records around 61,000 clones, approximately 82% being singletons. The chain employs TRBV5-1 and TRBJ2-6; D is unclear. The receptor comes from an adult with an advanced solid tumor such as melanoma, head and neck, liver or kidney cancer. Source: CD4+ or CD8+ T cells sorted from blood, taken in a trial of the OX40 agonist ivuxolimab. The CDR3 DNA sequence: TGCGCCAGCAGCTTGGGGGTTGTAACTGGGGCCAACGTCCTGACTTTC. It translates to CASSLGVVTGANVLTF.